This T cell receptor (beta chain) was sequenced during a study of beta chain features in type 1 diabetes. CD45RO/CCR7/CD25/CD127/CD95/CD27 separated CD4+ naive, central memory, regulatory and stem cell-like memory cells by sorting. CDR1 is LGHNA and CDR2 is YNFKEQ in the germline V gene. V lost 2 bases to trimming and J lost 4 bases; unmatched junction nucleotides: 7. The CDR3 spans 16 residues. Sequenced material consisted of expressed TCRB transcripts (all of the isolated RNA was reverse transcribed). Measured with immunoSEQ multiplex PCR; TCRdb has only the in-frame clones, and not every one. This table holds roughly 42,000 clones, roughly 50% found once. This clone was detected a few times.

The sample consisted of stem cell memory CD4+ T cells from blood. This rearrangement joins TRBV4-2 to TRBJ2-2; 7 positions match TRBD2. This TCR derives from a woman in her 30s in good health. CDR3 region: CASSQRDYLSTGELFF. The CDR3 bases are TGTGCCAGCAGCCAACGGGACTACCTAAGCACCGGGGAGCTGTTTTTT.